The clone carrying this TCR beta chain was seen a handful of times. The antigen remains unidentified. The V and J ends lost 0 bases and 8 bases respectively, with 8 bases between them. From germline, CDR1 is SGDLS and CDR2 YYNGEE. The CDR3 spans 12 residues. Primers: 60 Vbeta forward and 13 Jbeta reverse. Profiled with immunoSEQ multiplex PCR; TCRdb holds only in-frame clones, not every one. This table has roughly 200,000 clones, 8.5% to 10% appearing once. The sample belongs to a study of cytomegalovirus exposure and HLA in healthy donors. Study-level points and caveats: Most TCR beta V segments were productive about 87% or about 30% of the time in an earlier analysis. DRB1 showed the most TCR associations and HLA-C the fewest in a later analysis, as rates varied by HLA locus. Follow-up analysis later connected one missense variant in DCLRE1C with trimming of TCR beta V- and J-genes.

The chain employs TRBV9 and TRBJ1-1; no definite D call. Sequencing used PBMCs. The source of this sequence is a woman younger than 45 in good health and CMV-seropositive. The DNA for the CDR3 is TGTGCCAGCAGCGTAGACGTGGGCGAAGCTTTCTTT. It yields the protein CASSVDVGEAFF.